This T cell receptor beta chain was identified during a study of blood T cell repertoires in COVID-19. Whole-study context: Specimens from acute and convalescent COVID-19 originated in the United States, Italy and Spain.

Germline values: CDR1 LNHDA, CDR2 SQIVND (reference sequence). The CDR3 covers 15 residues. Trimming cost V 4 bases and J 8 bases; bases outside gene matches: 10. In the authors' workflow: Amplification with reference gene primers provided the estimates of nucleated cell counts. Sequencing used immunoSEQ multiplex PCR; TCRdb keeps in-frame clones, though not all of them. The DNA was the basis for D and trimming; V, J and clone size are from that table. The sample shows about 46,000 clones, 80% to 90% of them seen only once. Those enrolled in Seattle joined during active infection and were followed longitudinally afterward.

The sequence was collected from an elderly woman with COVID-19, enrolled during active disease. Sequenced: peripheral blood. V usage is TRBV19 and J usage is TRBJ1-4; 7 bases align to TRBD1. The DNA of the CDR3 is TGTGCCAGTAGTACTACAGACAGGGTTGAAGAAAAACTGTTTTTT. Protein: CASSTTDRVEEKLFF.